These 28 T cell receptor beta chains share one sample of origin, sequenced in a study of immune cell composition in non-small cell lung cancer. Sequencing was performed with immunoSEQ multiplex PCR; in TCRdb, only in-frame clones are kept and a portion is missing. The data show 10,000 or so clones, under 85% seen once. The sample consisted of lung tumor tissue. The receptors derive from a human donor with non-small cell lung cancer.

The chain uses TRBV21-1 and TRBJ2-3. TRBV21-1 is deemed a pseudogene. CDR3 length equals 15 residues. CDR3 amino acids: CASTRGSRGRDTQYF. DNA for the CDR3: TGTGCCAGCACCAGAGGCAGCCGGGGGCGAGATACGCAGTATTTT.

This clone was detected only once. The rearrangement links TRBV12-2 to TRBJ1-3; no check of the table's D call, TRBD1, against the DNA was made. TRBV12-2 is recorded as a pseudogene. The CDR3 runs 16 residues. The CDR3 nucleotides are TGTGCAAGTCGCTTTAGTTCACAGGTGCCTGGAAACACCATATATTTT. Encoded protein: CASRFSSQVPGNTIYF.

This clone occurred a few times. This chain joins TRBV21-1 and TRBJ2-7; TRBD2, the table's D call, was not compared with the DNA. TRBV21-1 is a recognized pseudogene. This CDR3 spans 15 amino acids. In nucleotides, the CDR3 is TGTGCCAGCAGCAAAGGACGGCGGCAAAGGTACGAGCAGTACTTC. Protein product: CASSKGRRQRYEQYF.

This rearrangement joins TRBV30 to TRBJ1-3; D call uncertain. In germline, CDR1 is GTSNPN, CDR2 SVGIG (reference sequence). The germline V and J ends were trimmed by 4 bases and 3 bases, with 10 bases remaining between them. The CDR3 spans 13 residues. The CDR3 region is CAWTKTDGNTIYF. As DNA, the CDR3 is TGTGCCTGGACCAAGACGGATGGAAACACCATATATTTT.

The chain links TRBV7-9 to TRBJ1-5; a weak D match, TRBD1 (6 bases). In germline, CDR1 is SEHNR, CDR2 FQNEAQ (reference sequence). The V gene lost 5 bases and the J gene lost 6 bases, with 14 bases spanning the gap. The length of the CDR3 is 14 residues. CDR3 region: CASSLQGEAQPQHF. In nucleotides, the CDR3 is TGTGCCAGCAGCCTACAGGGCGAAGCTCAGCCCCAGCATTTT. The full variable domain, its missing parts supplied by reference TRBV7-9 and TRBJ1-5, is DTGVSQNPRHKITKRGQNVTFRCDPISEHNRLYWYRQTLGQGPEFLTYFQNEAQLEKSRLLSDRFSAERPKGSFSTLEIQRTEQGDSAMYLCASSLQGEAQPQHFGDGTRLSIL.

The J gene is TRBJ2-7, the V gene TRBV4-1; D is uncertain. Germline-derived CDR1 and CDR2 are MGHRA and YSYEKL. The CDR3 runs to 15 residues. V lost 4 bases, J lost 2 bases, and 15 bases lay in between. CDR3 protein: CASSPLRVAAYEQYF. The CDR3 DNA sequence: TGCGCCAGCAGCCCTCTAAGGGTGGCGGCCTACGAGCAGTACTTC.

This clone has more than one count but fewer than ten. The chain carries TRBV10-1 and TRBJ1-6; D is unclear. The CDR3 has 15 amino acids. CDR1 is WNHNN and CDR2 is SYGVQD in the germline V gene (reference sequence). The V gene lost 3 bases and the J gene lost 0 bases, with 6 bases spanning the gap. The DNA of the CDR3 is TGCGCCAGCAGTGAAGATAGCTCCTATAATTCACCCCTCCACTTT. Its protein is CASSEDSSYNSPLHF.

The genes are TRBV27 and TRBJ2-5; TRBD2 matches at 8 bases. After removal of 4 bases from V and 4 bases from J, the junction contained 8 bases not matched to a gene. The CDR3 runs 15 residues. The germline CDR1 and CDR2 sequences are MNHEY and SMNVEV (reference sequence). This CDR3 is CASSSLSRGAETQYF. The CDR3 DNA is TGTGCCAGCAGTTCCCTCTCGCGGGGGGCAGAGACCCAGTACTTC.

This clone appeared a few times. CDR3 nucleotides: TGTGCCAGTAGTATTACGGGGAGTTTCTCTTCTGGAAACACCATATATTTT. This gives the protein CASSITGSFSSGNTIYF. The chain employs TRBV19 and TRBJ1-3, with D hard to call. The CDR3 sequence is 17 residues long. Germline-derived CDR1 and CDR2 are LNHDA and SQIVND (reference sequence). Trimming left V 3 bases short and J 1 base short, with 16 bases between.

This sequence joins TRBV6-6 and TRBJ2-7; D possibly corresponds to TRBD1 (7 bases). The CDR3 totals 16 residues. Germline assignment: CDR1 MNHNY and CDR2 SVGAGI (reference sequence). V lost 7 bases and J 1 base, leaving 20 bases between the germline ends. The CDR3 protein is CASNGGERTGSYEQYF. As DNA, the CDR3 is TGTGCCAGCAATGGCGGGGAAAGGACAGGTTCCTACGAGCAGTACTTC.

The chain employs TRBV2 and TRBJ1-2; D not resolved. Trimming removed 4 bases at V and 0 bases at J, with 12 bases between. Germline CDR1 reads SNHLY; CDR2 reads FYNNEI. CDR3 length: 15 residues. For the CDR3, the DNA is TGTGCCAGCAGTGTTTTCTACGGCGCTAACTATGGCTACACCTTC. Translating gives CASSVFYGANYGYTF.

This chain connects TRBV19 to TRBJ2-1, with D possibly being TRBD1 or TRBD2 (5 bases each). The V and J ends lost 1 base and 2 bases respectively, with 12 bases between them. The CDR3 is 16 residues long. In germline, CDR1 is LNHDA, CDR2 SQIVND (reference sequence). The CDR3: CASSIGWGRAYNEQFF. The DNA for the CDR3 is TGTGCCAGTAGTATAGGGTGGGGACGGGCCTACAATGAGCAGTTCTTC.

The chain combines TRBV9 with TRBJ1-2; no reliable D call. Germline V gene lookup returns CDR1 SGDLS and CDR2 YYNGEE. The CDR3 runs 12 residues. V gave up 1 base and J gave up 8 bases, with 9 bases separating them. The CDR3 DNA follows: TGTGCCAGCAGCGTATACAAAGGAGGCTACACCTTC. It yields the protein CASSVYKGGYTF.

This chain connects TRBV29-1 to TRBJ2-1; D is possibly TRBD2 (5 bases). The germline V gene has CDR1 SQVTM and CDR2 ANQGSEA. The CDR3 is 13 amino acids. Trimming left V 4 bases short and J 9 bases short, with 16 bases between. CDR3 loop: CSVAEGPRGEQFF. CDR3 coding DNA: TGCAGCGTTGCTGAGGGCCCCCGAGGTGAGCAGTTCTTC.

This clone was detected only a few times. The J gene is TRBJ1-1, the V gene TRBV18; unclear D gene. In germline, CDR1 is KGHSH, CDR2 LQKENI. CDR3 length: 14 amino acids. V lost 3 bases and J lost 0, with 8 bases in between. The CDR3 nucleotides are TGTGCCAGCTCACCCCAAGGGTTGAACACTGAAGCTTTCTTT. This sequence encodes CASSPQGLNTEAFF.

This sequence joins TRBV19 and TRBJ2-3; perhaps D is TRBD1 or TRBD2 (5 bases each). The V gene lost 2 bases and the J gene lost 7 bases, with 19 bases spanning the gap. CDR3 length: 16 residues. CDR1 is LNHDA and CDR2 is SQIVND in the germline V gene (reference sequence). The CDR3 reads CASSITGGRTQNTQYF. DNA of the CDR3: TGTGCCAGTAGTATAACAGGAGGAAGGACACAAAATACGCAGTATTTT.

V usage is TRBV15 and J usage is TRBJ2-1; D remains unclear. Germline CDR1 reads LNHNV; CDR2 reads YYDKDF (reference sequence). V lost 3 bases, J lost 8 bases, and 8 bases lay in between. This CDR3 comprises 12 residues. The CDR3 nucleotides read TGTGCCACCAGCAGGGCCTCGGATGAGCAGTTCTTC. Its translation is CATSRASDEQFF.

V and J are TRBV18 and TRBJ2-7, with 7 nucleotides matching TRBD1. This CDR3 has 16 residues. Germline CDR1 KGHSH, CDR2 LQKENI. The V gene end was trimmed by 6 bases and the J gene end by 6 bases; junction bases not matched to a gene: 17. The CDR3 coding sequence is TGTGCCAGCTCGCCCGACCCGGGACAGAGTTCCATCGAGCAGTACTTC. This sequence encodes CASSPDPGQSSIEQYF.

The chain uses TRBV4-2 and TRBJ2-1, with D possibly called TRBD1 or TRBD2 (5 bases each). V lost 1 base and J lost 2, with 15 bases in between. This CDR3 contains 17 residues. Germline V gene lookup returns CDR1 LGHNA and CDR2 YNFKEQ. The CDR3 nucleotides read TGTGCCAGCAGCCAAGGAAGACGGGGCATCACCTACAATGAGCAGTTCTTC. Protein sequence: CASSQGRRGITYNEQFF.

The chain couples TRBV28 to TRBJ1-2, with D tentatively TRBD1 (5 bases). Per germline, CDR1 MDHEN and CDR2 SYDVKM. With 8 bases removed from V and 4 bases from J, the gap between germline ends came to 14 bases. The CDR3 has 13 residues. The CDR3 loop reads CASGALTFYGYTF. DNA of the CDR3: TGTGCCAGCGGGGCTCTTACTTTCTATGGCTACACCTTC.

V is TRBV5-4 and J is TRBJ2-1; perhaps D is TRBD1 or TRBD2 (5 bases each). This CDR3 spans 14 amino acids. Germline V gene data show CDR1 as SGHNT and CDR2 as YYREEE (reference sequence). Trimming pared 4 bases from V and 8 bases from J, leaving 16 bases between. In nucleotides, the CDR3 is TGTGCCAGCAGCCCGCGGGCAGGGACCCATGAGCAGTTCTTC. Its translation: CASSPRAGTHEQFF.

This clone showed up just once. This chain uses TRBV4-2 with TRBJ2-1; possible D gene TRBD1, 5 bases. V was trimmed by 1 base and J by 7 bases, leaving 17 bases between them. Germline CDR1 reads LGHNA; CDR2 reads YNFKEQ. There are 16 residues in the CDR3. CDR3 sequence reads: CASSQATPGPGNEQFF. The CDR3 region has the DNA TGTGCCAGCAGCCAAGCAACCCCCGGACCAGGGAATGAGCAGTTCTTC.

This clone was counted a few times. The chain is built from TRBV11-3 and TRBJ1-4, with D uncertain. CDR3 length: 15 amino acids. Looked up from germline, CDR1 is SGHNT and CDR2 is YENEEA. Trimming cost V 1 base and J 5 bases, with 11 bases left between them. The CDR3 DNA reads TGTGCCAGCAGCTTAGCTGCCAGTCGGAATGAAAAACTGTTTTTT. Encoded protein: CASSLAASRNEKLFF.

The V gene is TRBV28, the J gene TRBJ2-1; D might be TRBD1 or TRBD2, each matching 5 bases. The germline CDR1 and CDR2 sequences are MDHEN and SYDVKM. This CDR3 region has 12 residues. Trimming shortened V by 7 bases and J by 13 bases, and 17 bases separated the two germline ends. The CDR3 DNA reads as TGTGCCAGCACCTCCGGGACCCCTGTTCAGTTCTTC. Protein: CASTSGTPVQFF.

The CDR3 DNA follows: TGTGCCAGCAGCTTGGAAGGCGACGAGCAGTACTTC. Protein: CASSLEGDEQYF. The chain carries TRBV5-8 and TRBJ2-7, with D hard to call. The CDR3 contains 12 residues. Germline CDR1 reads SGHTS; CDR2 reads YDEGEE. The ends were cut back, 0 bases at V and 5 bases at J, with 6 bases in the middle.

The chain joins TRBV28 to TRBJ2-3; D unclear. CDR3 size: 12 residues. V gave up 2 bases and J gave up 4 bases, with 4 bases separating them. Germline V lookup: CDR1 MDHEN, CDR2 SYDVKM. CDR3 DNA sequence: TGTGCCAGCAGTTTACTTCCAGATACGCAGTATTTT. This encodes CASSLLPDTQYF.

The CDR3 DNA reads TGCGCCAGCAGCTCCGGGACCCACCTGGGGAATGAGCAGTTCTTC. The encoded protein is CASSSGTHLGNEQFF. J is TRBJ2-1 and V is TRBV5-1, with D perhaps matching TRBD1 or TRBD2 (5 bases each). V was clipped by 3 bases and J by 7 bases, with 17 bases between them. Germline V gene data show CDR1 as SGHRS and CDR2 as YFSETQ. This CDR3 spans 15 amino acids.

The CDR3, as DNA: TGTGCCAGCTCACGGTCAGGGACGGGCAATGAGCAGTTCTTC. Its protein product is CASSRSGTGNEQFF. The V and J genes are TRBV18 and TRBJ2-1; D may correspond to TRBD1 or TRBD2 (5 bases each). V dropped 4 bases and J dropped 6 bases, with 13 bases sitting between them. This CDR3 is built from 14 residues. The germline gives CDR1 KGHSH, CDR2 LQKENI.